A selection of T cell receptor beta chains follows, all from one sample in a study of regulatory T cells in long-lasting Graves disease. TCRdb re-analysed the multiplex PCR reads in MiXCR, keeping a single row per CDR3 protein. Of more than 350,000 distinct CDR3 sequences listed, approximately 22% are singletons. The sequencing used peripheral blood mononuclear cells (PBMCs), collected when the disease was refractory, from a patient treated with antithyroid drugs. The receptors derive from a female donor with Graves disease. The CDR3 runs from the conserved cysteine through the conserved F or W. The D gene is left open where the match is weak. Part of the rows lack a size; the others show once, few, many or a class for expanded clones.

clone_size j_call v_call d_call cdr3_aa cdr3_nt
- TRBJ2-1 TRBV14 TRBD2 CASSHPGLLEQFF TGTGCCAGCAGCCACCCGGGACTACTTGAGCAGTTCTTC
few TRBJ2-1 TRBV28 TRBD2 CASSQIAGVGNEQFF TGTGCCAGCAGTCAAATAGCGGGAGTGGGCAATGAGCAGTTCTTC
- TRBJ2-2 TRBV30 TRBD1 CAWSRQGTGELFF TGTGCCTGGAGTCGACAGGGAACCGGGGAGCTGTTTTTT
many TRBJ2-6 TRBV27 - CASTRGGTQLGANVLTF TGTGCCAGCACTCGAGGAGGGACTCAGCTAGGGGCCAACGTCCTGACTTTC
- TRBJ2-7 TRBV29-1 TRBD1 CSALDDRAYEQYF TGCAGCGCCCTAGACGACAGGGCCTACGAGCAGTACTTC
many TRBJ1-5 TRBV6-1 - CASSEGLLRQPQHF TGTGCCAGCAGTGAAGGACTTCTTCGGCAGCCCCAGCATTTT
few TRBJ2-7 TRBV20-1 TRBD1 CGGDRGGEYEQYF TGCGGCGGGGACAGGGGGGGAGAGTACGAGCAGTACTTC
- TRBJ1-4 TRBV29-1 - CSVEDGTATNEKLFF TGCAGCGTTGAAGATGGGACGGCAACTAATGAAAAACTGTTTTTT
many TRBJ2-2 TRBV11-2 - CASSFRGGNTGELFF TGTGCCAGCAGTTTTCGAGGGGGGAACACCGGGGAGCTGTTTTTT
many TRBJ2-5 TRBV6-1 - CASTDGTLAWKTQYF TGTGCCAGCACCGACGGGACCCTCGCATGGAAGACCCAGTACTTC
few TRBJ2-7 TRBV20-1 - CSAKSSGRAGYF TGCAGTGCTAAATCCTCGGGCAGGGCGGGGTACTTC
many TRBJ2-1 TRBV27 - CASSTGSLPQFF TGTGCCAGTTCAACCGGGAGCTTGCCGCAGTTCTTC
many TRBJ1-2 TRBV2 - CASSPRLGDIDGYGYTF TGTGCCAGCAGTCCTCGGTTGGGGGATATTGACGGCTATGGCTACACCTTC
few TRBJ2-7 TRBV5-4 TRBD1 CASSYYRGHEQYF TGTGCCAGCAGCTATTACAGGGGGCACGAGCAGTACTTC
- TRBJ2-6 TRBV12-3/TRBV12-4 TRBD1 CASSRQGAPGANVLTF TGTGCCAGCAGCAGACAGGGGGCGCCTGGGGCCAACGTCCTGACTTTC
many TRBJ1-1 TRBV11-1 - CASSFAGTNTEAFF TGTGCCAGCAGCTTCGCCGGGACAAACACTGAAGCTTTCTTT
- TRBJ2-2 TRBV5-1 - CASSLSEQNTGELFF TGCGCCAGCAGCTTGTCGGAGCAGAACACCGGGGAGCTGTTTTTT
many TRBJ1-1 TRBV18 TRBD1 CASSRGQLMNTEAFF TGTGCCAGCTCGCGGGGACAGCTCATGAACACTGAAGCTTTCTTT
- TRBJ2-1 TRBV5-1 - CASSSPNDYNEQFF TGCGCCAGCAGCAGCCCTAACGACTACAATGAGCAGTTCTTC
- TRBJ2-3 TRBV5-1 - CASSSTPSGADTQYF TGCGCCAGCAGCTCCACCCCCTCCGGGGCAGATACGCAGTATTTT
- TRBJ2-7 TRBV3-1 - CASAGSGYEQYF TGTGCCAGCGCCGGGTCGGGGTACGAGCAGTACTTC
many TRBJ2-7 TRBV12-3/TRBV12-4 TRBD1 CASSHGTGKSYEQYF TGTGCCAGCAGCCACGGGACAGGAAAGTCCTACGAGCAGTACTTC
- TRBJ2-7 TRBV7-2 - CASSSRDNYEQYF TGTGCCAGCAGCTCCCGGGACAACTACGAGCAGTACTTC
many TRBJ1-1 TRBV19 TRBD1 CASSITGTGNTEAFF TGTGCCAGTAGTATAACCGGGACAGGGAACACTGAAGCTTTCTTT
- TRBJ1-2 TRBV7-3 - CASSLLGGTGNYGYTF TGTGCCAGCAGCCTATTAGGGGGTACGGGGAACTATGGCTACACCTTC
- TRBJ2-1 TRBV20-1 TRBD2 CSAEGLAGVFEQFF TGCAGTGCTGAGGGACTAGCGGGAGTCTTTGAGCAGTTCTTC
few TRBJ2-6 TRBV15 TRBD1 CATSRTTGTGANVLTF TGTGCCACCAGCAGAACGACAGGGACTGGGGCCAACGTCCTGACTTTC
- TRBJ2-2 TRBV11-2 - CASRFPGRKNTGELFF TGTGCCAGCAGATTCCCCGGGCGGAAAAACACCGGGGAGCTGTTTTTT
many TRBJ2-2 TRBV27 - CASSQEGLANTGELFF TGTGCCAGCAGCCAAGAAGGGCTAGCGAACACCGGGGAGCTGTTTTTT
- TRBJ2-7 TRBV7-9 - CASSLATESYEQYF TGTGCCAGCAGCTTAGCTACGGAGTCCTACGAGCAGTACTTC
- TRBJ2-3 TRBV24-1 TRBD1 CATSGDSLSQYF TGTGCCACCAGTGGGGACAGTTTGTCGCAGTATTTT
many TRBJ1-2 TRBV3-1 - CASSQERGALNYGYTF TGTGCCAGCAGCCAAGAGAGAGGGGCGCTTAACTATGGCTACACCTTC
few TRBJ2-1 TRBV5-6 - CASSLWGLARSNEQFF TGTGCCAGCAGCTTGTGGGGCCTAGCGAGAAGCAATGAGCAGTTCTTC
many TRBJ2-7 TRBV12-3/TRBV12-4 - CASSGRGATSYEQYF TGTGCCAGCAGTGGCAGGGGTGCAACCTCCTACGAGCAGTACTTC
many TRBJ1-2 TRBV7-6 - CASSLGGDYGYTF TGTGCCAGCAGCTTAGGGGGAGACTATGGCTACACCTTC
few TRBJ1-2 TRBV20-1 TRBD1 CSASGDRGQDGYTF TGCAGTGCTAGTGGGGACAGGGGGCAGGATGGCTACACCTTC
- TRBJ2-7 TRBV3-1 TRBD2 CASSSGLAGGTEQYF TGTGCCAGCAGCTCGGGACTAGCGGGAGGGACCGAGCAGTACTTC
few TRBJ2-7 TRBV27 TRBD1 CASRQGVNYEQYF TGTGCCAGTCGACAGGGTGTCAACTACGAGCAGTACTTC
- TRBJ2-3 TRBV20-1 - CSAPLIWPDTQYF TGCAGTGCCCCCCTCATTTGGCCAGATACGCAGTATTTT
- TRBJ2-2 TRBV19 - CASRAGPNTGELFF TGTGCCAGTAGGGCGGGACCCAACACCGGGGAGCTGTTTTTT
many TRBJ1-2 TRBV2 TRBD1 CASSPGTADYYGYTF TGTGCCAGCAGTCCCGGGACAGCTGACTACTATGGCTACACCTTC
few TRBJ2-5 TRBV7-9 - CASSPWSAGQETQYF TGTGCCAGCAGCCCCTGGTCTGCGGGGCAAGAGACCCAGTACTTC
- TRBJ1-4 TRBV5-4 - CASSLRLNEKLFF TGTGCCAGCAGCTTGAGGCTTAATGAAAAACTGTTTTTT
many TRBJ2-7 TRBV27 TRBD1 CASSPTGVGEQYF TGTGCCAGCAGTCCTACAGGGGTGGGGGAGCAGTACTTC
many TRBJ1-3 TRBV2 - CASRIPTGNTIYF TGTGCCAGCAGGATCCCCACTGGAAACACCATATATTTT
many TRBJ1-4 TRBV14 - CASSQEGINEKLFF TGTGCCAGCAGCCAAGAAGGGATTAATGAAAAACTGTTTTTT
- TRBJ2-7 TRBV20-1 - CSADRAGFYEQYF TGCAGTGCCGACCGGGCGGGGTTCTACGAGCAGTACTTC
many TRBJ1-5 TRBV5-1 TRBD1 CASSLEGAGQPQHF TGCGCCAGCAGCTTGGAGGGGGCCGGGCAGCCCCAGCATTTT
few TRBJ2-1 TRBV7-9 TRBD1 CASSLTGQGNEQFF TGTGCCAGCAGCTTAACTGGACAGGGTAATGAGCAGTTCTTC
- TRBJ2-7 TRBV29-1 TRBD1 CSVEDLGGSYEQYF TGCAGCGTTGAAGATCTAGGGGGCAGCTACGAGCAGTACTTC
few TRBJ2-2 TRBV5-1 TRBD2 CASSLPLAGGVGELFF TGCGCCAGCAGCTTACCACTAGCGGGAGGTGTCGGGGAGCTGTTTTTT
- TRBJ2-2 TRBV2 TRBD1 CASSEGDRGTGELFF TGTGCCAGCAGTGAAGGGGACAGGGGAACCGGGGAGCTGTTTTTT
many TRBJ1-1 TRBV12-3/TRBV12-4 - CASRLDTSLGTEAFF TGTGCCAGCAGACTGGACACGTCGCTTGGCACTGAAGCTTTCTTT
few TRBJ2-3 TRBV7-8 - CASSEMRDTDTQYF TGTGCCAGCAGCGAGATGCGGGACACAGATACGCAGTATTTT
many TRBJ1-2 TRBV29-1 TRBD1 CSVENRGQNYGYTF TGCAGCGTCGAGAACAGGGGGCAAAACTATGGCTACACCTTC
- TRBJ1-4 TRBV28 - CASTGQYNEKLFF TGTGCCAGCACCGGACAGTATAATGAAAAACTGTTTTTT
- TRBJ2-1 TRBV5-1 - CASSLGHSSYNEQFF TGCGCCAGCAGCTTGGGACATAGCTCCTACAATGAGCAGTTCTTC
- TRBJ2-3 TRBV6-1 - CASSEGWEAQYF TGTGCCAGCAGTGAAGGGTGGGAGGCGCAGTATTTT
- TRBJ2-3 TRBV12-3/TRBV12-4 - CATRHSTTDTQYF TGTGCCACCCGACACTCTACCACAGATACGCAGTATTTT